This T cell receptor (beta chain) appears in the sequencing data of a study of blood T cell repertoires in COVID-19. Study background: Samples representing acute and convalescent COVID-19 were sourced from the United States, Italy and Spain. T cells, B-cell-depleted T cells, or PBMCs supplied cDNA or gDNA.

Under the authors' procedure: The assay estimated nucleated cells by amplifying reference gene primers. Assay: immunoSEQ multiplex PCR; the TCRdb copy retains only in-frame clones and omits some. Clone size and the V and J calls come from that table; the DNA yielded D and trimming. The data hold about 120,000 clones, with roughly 83% observed a single time. Germline V gene sequence: CDR1 SGHTS, CDR2 YDEGEE. J was trimmed by 3 bases and V by 5 bases; bases with no gene match: 6. CDR3 length: 15 amino acids. The clonotype was recovered from a woman aged 80 or older with acute or convalescent COVID-19. Sequencing was carried out using peripheral blood. The rearrangement links TRBV5-8 to TRBJ1-5; TRBD1 matches at 9 bases. CDR3 in DNA: TGTGCCAGCAGGGCCGGGACAGGGAACAATCAGCCCCAGCATTTT. It yields the protein CASRAGTGNNQPQHF.